A single sample is the source of the 7 T cell receptor beta chains below, sequenced in a study of response to subunit inactivated influenza vaccine. TCRdb recomputed calls from the RT-PCR reads with MiXCR, one row per CDR3 protein. The sample lists some 550,000 distinct CDR3 sequences, approximately 22% occurring once. This sample was shared with a second study, whose subject was T cells expressing NK-cell markers. As reported in that work: 5'RACE template switching built TCR beta cDNA with unique molecular identifiers.

This specimen consisted of CD4+ T cells sorted from PBMCs, obtained roughly 12 days after vaccination. Every receptor here comes from a man aged 50-60 years who received an inactivated influenza vaccine.

The table lists this clonotype with a few counts. This sequence joins TRBV25-1 and TRBJ2-5; 9 bases fit TRBD2. The V segment lost 5 bases and the J segment 3 bases; nucleotides outside the gene matches: 4. This CDR3 has 14 residues. Germline V gene sequence: CDR1 MGHDK, CDR2 SYGVNS. The CDR3 reads CASSRGLAKETQYF. The CDR3 DNA reads as TGTGCCAGCAGTCGAGGACTAGCGAAAGAGACCCAGTACTTC.

A few counts support this clonotype. The rearrangement uses TRBV7-9 and TRBJ2-7; D may correspond to TRBD1 or TRBD2 (5 bases each). Germline V gene sequence: CDR1 SEHNR, CDR2 FQNEAQ (reference sequence). There are 14 residues in the CDR3. V lost 6 bases and J 0 bases, leaving 12 bases between the germline ends. CDR3 DNA: TGTGCCAGCAGGCGCCGGGACGGCTCCTACGAGCAGTACTTC. It encodes CASRRRDGSYEQYF. Together with reference TRBV7-9 and TRBJ2-7, the CDR3 gives the full variable domain: DTGVSQNPRHKITKRGQNVTFRCDPISEHNRLYWYRQTLGQGPEFLTYFQNEAQLEKSRLLSDRFSAERPKGSFSTLEIQRTEQGDSAMYLCASRRRDGSYEQYFGPGTRLTVT.

This clonotype came up a few times. The rearrangement uses TRBV18 and TRBJ2-3; D possibly uses TRBD1 or TRBD2 (5 bases each). Germline-derived CDR1 and CDR2 are KGHSH and LQKENI. Trimming cost V 4 bases and J 3 bases, with 11 bases left between them. This CDR3 is built from 14 residues. The CDR3 spells CASSLGERTDTQYF. The CDR3 DNA follows: TGTGCCAGCTCACTAGGGGAGAGGACAGATACGCAGTATTTT.

This chain connects TRBV7-6 to TRBJ2-2; D unresolved. Trimming cost V 5 bases and J 3 bases, with 13 bases left between them. The CDR3 sequence is 15 residues long. CDR1 SGHVS and CDR2 FNYEAQ come from the germline V gene. This chain's CDR3 is CASSPTVAYTGELFF. Written as DNA, the CDR3 is TGTGCCAGCAGCCCAACCGTGGCTTACACCGGGGAGCTGTTTTTT.

The chain joins TRBV28 to TRBJ1-5; D perhaps matches TRBD1 (5 bases). V was trimmed by 7 bases and J by 1 base, leaving 11 bases between them. Germline values: CDR1 MDHEN, CDR2 SYDVKM. The CDR3 consists of 14 residues. The CDR3 DNA sequence: TGTGCCAGCACTTCGGGGGGGAGCAATCAGCCCCAGCATTTT. It is translated as CASTSGGSNQPQHF.

The V and J genes are TRBV20-1 and TRBJ2-7, with 7 bases aligning to TRBD1. CDR3 length: 14 amino acids. Trimming took 5 bases from V and 7 from J; bases not matched to a gene: 14. Germline CDR1 is DFQATT and CDR2 is SNEGSKA (reference sequence). The CDR3 DNA is TGCAGTGCTTCCCAGGGGGTGTCCTATCTGGAGCAGTACTTC. Translation: CSASQGVSYLEQYF.

DNA for the CDR3: TGTGCCAGCAGTCAAGGGACGGCCACTGAAGCTTTCTTT. Encoded protein: CASSQGTATEAFF. The chain recombines TRBV6-6 with TRBJ1-1; TRBD1 is a possible D gene (5 bases). The CDR3 totals 13 residues. In germline, CDR1 is MNHNY, CDR2 SVGAGI (reference sequence). Trimming pared 5 bases from V and 4 bases from J, leaving 11 bases between.